Presented here are 12 T cell receptor beta chains from one specimen sequenced in a study of blood T cells in healthy people across ages. Together with a sample-barcoded 5' primer, a J-beta primer mix was included in a second PCR lasting about 6 to 11 cycles. TCRdb re-derived calls from the 5' RACE reads in MiXCR, one entry per CDR3 protein. This table holds hundreds of thousands of distinct CDR3 sequences, roughly 26% found once. The source material was blood. Receptor source: an elderly woman in good health.

This chain joins TRBV12-3 or TRBV12-4 and TRBJ2-5, with 15 bases aligning to TRBD2. CDR3 size: 19 residues. The ends lost 5 bases at V and 0 bases at J; junction bases unmatched: 10. The CDR3 loop reads CASSPAGTSGGSYQETQYF. The CDR3, as DNA: TGTGCCAGCAGTCCAGCTGGGACTAGCGGGGGGTCGTACCAAGAGACCCAGTACTTC.

This clonotype was picked up many times. A junction end diverges from the germline sequence, so it may reflect a read error. The gene calls are TRBV5-1 and TRBJ1-5, with no clear D. Germline CDR1 SGHRS, CDR2 YFSETQ. The CDR3 totals 15 residues. For the CDR3, the DNA is TGTGCCAGCAGCTTAGAAGGGAATAGCAATCAGCCCCAGCATTTT. Residues: CASSLEGNSNQPQHF.

This clonotype was picked up a small number of times. The chain carries TRBV6-1 and TRBJ1-5; 11 positions match TRBD1. The CDR3 spans 16 residues. Germline V lookup: CDR1 MNHNS, CDR2 SASEGT. J was trimmed by 6 bases and V by 4 bases; bases with no gene match: 8. For the CDR3, the DNA is TGTGCCAGCAGTGCTTCCGGGACAGGGGGGATTCAGCCCCAGCATTTT. This sequence encodes CASSASGTGGIQPQHF.

The CDR3 DNA is TGTGCCAGCAGCTGGAGACAGAGCAATCAGCCCCAGCATTTT. It is translated as CASSWRQSNQPQHF. The chain has TRBV7-2 and TRBJ1-5; D perhaps matches TRBD1 (5 bases). The CDR3 runs to 14 residues. Looked up from germline, CDR1 is SGHTA and CDR2 is FQGNSA. V was cut by 4 bases and J by 1 base, with 8 bases left in between.

This clonotype occurred once. A single base separates this from a much larger clone, so it may be a read error. The chain uses TRBV7-2 and TRBJ2-1; the match to TRBD2 covers 11 bases. CDR3 size: 17 residues. Germline CDR1 reads SGHTA; CDR2 reads FQGNSA. CDR3 region: CAGSLLAGGSSYNEQFF. The DNA for the CDR3 is TGTGCCGGCAGCTTATTAGCGGGGGGGAGCTCCTACAATGAGCAGTTCTTC. Filled out from reference TRBV7-2 and TRBJ2-1, the complete variable domain reads GAGVSQSPSNKVTEKGKDVELRCDPISGHTALYWYRQSLGQGLEFLIYFQGNSAPDKSGLPSDRFSAERTGGSVSTLTIQRTQQEDSAVYLCAGSLLAGGSSYNEQFFGPGTRLTVL.

This clonotype was recorded at least ten times. The chain couples TRBV7-9 to TRBJ1-2, with no clear D. Trimming shortened V by 0 bases and J by 4 bases, and 9 bases separated the two germline ends. Per germline, CDR1 SEHNR and CDR2 FQNEAQ (reference sequence). The CDR3 has 14 amino acids. The CDR3 loop reads CASSLAWGSYGYTF. CDR3 DNA: TGTGCCAGCAGCTTAGCTTGGGGTTCCTATGGCTACACCTTC.

The genes are TRBV30 and TRBJ2-1; D unresolved. The J call may not be correct, given that the DNA end is closer to TRBJ2-7. This CDR3 has 13 amino acids. From germline, CDR1 is GTSNPN and CDR2 SVGIG (reference sequence). CDR3 amino acids: CAWRSVSYNEQYF. In DNA form, the CDR3 reads TGTGCCTGGAGGTCAGTCTCCTACAATGAGCAGTACTTC.

This clonotype was detected once. The chain employs TRBV7-2 and TRBJ1-1; 7 bases fit TRBD1. From germline, CDR1 is SGHTA and CDR2 FQGNSA. This CDR3 comprises 14 residues. Trimming at V came to 5 bases and at J to 4 bases, leaving 7 bases not matched to a gene. CDR3 loop: CASSTGQPGTEAFF. DNA for the CDR3: TGTGCCAGCAGCACGGGACAGCCGGGCACTGAAGCTTTCTTT.

This clonotype appeared a few times. This sequence joins TRBV7-2 and TRBJ2-5, with 8 nucleotides matching TRBD1. V was clipped by 0 bases and J by 7 bases; unmatched bases: 10. The germline V gene encodes CDR1 SGHTA and CDR2 FQGNSA. The CDR3 has 16 amino acids. CDR3 DNA: TGTGCCAGCAGCTTAGCCCAGACAGGGGAGCTGGGGACCCAGTACTTC. Amino acids: CASSLAQTGELGTQYF.

V is TRBV12-3 or TRBV12-4 and J is TRBJ2-3; 7 nucleotides align to TRBD2. The CDR3 extends over 13 amino acids. Trimming cost V 10 bases and J 15 bases; bases outside gene matches: 19. The CDR3 coding sequence is TGTGCCACCAGACGAGCGGGAACAGATGTGCAATATTTT. Its protein is CATRRAGTDVQYF.

On this clonotype: A read error may explain this, as a much larger clone is one base away. J is TRBJ2-1 and V is TRBV4-3; 7 positions match TRBD1. The CDR3 covers 17 residues. The germline CDR1 and CDR2 sequences are LGHNA and YSLEER. V gave up 3 bases and J gave up 5 bases; unmatched junction bases: 13. This chain's CDR3 is CASSHPLTGTTHNEQFF. Here the CDR3 DNA reads TGCGCCAGCAGCCACCCTTTGACAGGGACAACCCACAATGAGCAGTTCTTC.

The chain is built from TRBV5-1 and TRBJ2-2; tentatively, D is TRBD1 (6 bases). Per the germline V gene, CDR1 is SGHRS and CDR2 is YFSETQ. The ends were cut back, 2 bases at V and 4 bases at J, with 15 bases in the middle. This CDR3 has 16 residues. The CDR3: CASSFGLGHFTGELFF. Written as DNA, the CDR3 is TGCGCCAGCAGCTTTGGGTTGGGACACTTCACCGGGGAGCTGTTTTTT.